Reported below is one T cell receptor beta chain. No cognate antigen has been identified for it. Within one base of it there is no much larger clone, and no base qualities were kept. This sample stems from a study of T cell responses to AZD1222 COVID-19 vaccine (dated by TCRdb to the early 2020s). Broadly, across the study: TCR sequencing covered some 240 trial participants: 200 to 210 given two doses of AZD1222 and around 26 given two doses of MenACWY control vaccine. Trial participants were enrolled into age subgroups of 18-55, 56-69 and 70-plus years, which contained 148, 28 and 57 TCR-sequenced participants, respectively. Study-wide conclusions, independent of this receptor: The 56-69-year group was small, and its depth increase did not reach significance, likely because of low power. Epitopes outside the regions mutated in the B.1.351 and B.1.1.7 variants were reportedly recognized by nearly half of the unique spike-specific TCRs. Only a handful of AZD1222 recipients were SARS-CoV-2 seropositive at baseline, limiting conclusions about previously exposed vaccinees. The vaccine-associated CD4 TCRs covered the entire spike protein, and the dominant responses fell in regions 160-218 and 743-854. No day 14 peak-response samples were available, so repertoires were characterized only after the peak T cell response. Spike-specific TCR breadth and depth rose significantly after two AZD1222 doses compared with day 0 and with MenACWY recipients. Participants were mostly white British, with more females than males. The authors suggested clonal diversity may have been underestimated.

The time point label here, explained by the study, means: about 28 days (+/-7) after the second vaccine dose. Because spike-specific TCR depth and breadth did not differ between the two schedules, AZD1222 recipients who got a second dose at roughly 4 weeks were pooled with those who got a second dose at roughly 12 weeks. The vaccinee samples were drawn from two UK trials, COV001 and COV002, one of which was a single-blind randomized controlled phase 2/3 trial testing AZD1222 (ChAdOx1 nCoV-19) in healthy adults. For TCRbeta chain sequencing, PBMC samples were collected from trial participants at day 0 and at day 28 after the second dose. The CDR3 regions of human TCRbeta chains were analyzed by immunosequencing. The source study handled its data this way. TCRs in the repertoires were compared against a reference library of SARS-CoV-2-specific TCRs that had been generated with the MIRA antigen-specificity platform. Breadth was defined as the fraction of unique TCRs that were SARS-CoV-2-associated. Depth was defined as the fraction of total T cells that were SARS-CoV-2-associated. Using the MIRA data, each spike-specific TCR was assigned both to the spike region to which the TCR was reactive and to a CD4 or CD8 class. Log10-transformed breadth and depth values were compared by one-way ANOVA with Sidak's multiple comparisons tests. TCRdb took over this immuneACCESS table, retaining in-frame rearrangements with V and J assigned. Such tables are incomplete; in checked studies, under half of the missing clones stem from an unresolved V gene, and the remainder is unexplained. That table furnishes V, J and clone size, whereas the DNA furnished D and trimming. Across this sample there are 50,000 or so clones, with 89% seen only once. The top ten constitute under 5.5% of the sample.

CDR3 length: 15 amino acids, cysteine to phenylalanine. This entry keeps only the CDR3 DNA: 45 bases, framed from base 1. The trim is 8 bases for V and 1 base for J, with a gap of 17 bases between the germline ends. The material sequenced was peripheral blood, taken 28 days after the second AZD1222 dose. The chain couples TRBV23-1 to TRBJ1-1; the D segment could be TRBD1, given 6 matching bases. TRBV23-1 is an ORF; its function is uncertain. The sequence was obtained from an adult who received the AZD1222 COVID-19 vaccine. The CDR3 region has the sequence CASPRDKRENTEAFF. The sequenced DNA: TGCGCCAGCCCCCGGGACAAGAGAGAGAACACTGAAGCTTTCTTT.